Below, 27 T cell receptor beta chains from the same sample are listed, as sequenced in a study of blood T cell repertoires in COVID-19. Sequencing used immunoSEQ multiplex PCR; TCRdb keeps in-frame clones, though not all of them. The top ten hold roughly 15% of the sample, which has some 130,000 clones, roughly 80% seen once. Sequencing was done on a sample of peripheral blood. The receptors shown here come from a woman between 50 and 59 years old with acute or convalescent COVID-19.

The chain employs TRBV30 and TRBJ1-2, with 8 positions matching TRBD1. The CDR3 contains 16 residues. Germline-derived CDR1 and CDR2 are GTSNPN and SVGIG (reference sequence). Trimming took 5 bases from V and 6 from J; bases not matched to a gene: 17. As DNA, the CDR3 is TGTGCCTGGTCGCTCGGCGTTGACAGGGGTTATCATGGCTACACCTTC. Translated: CAWSLGVDRGYHGYTF.

This chain joins TRBV25-1 and TRBJ1-4; the match to TRBD1 covers 7 bases. This CDR3 has 15 amino acids. From germline, CDR1 is MGHDK and CDR2 SYGVNS. V was clipped by 4 bases and J by 3 bases; unmatched bases: 5. This CDR3 is CASSAQGEANEKLFF. The CDR3 DNA reads as TGTGCCAGCAGTGCCCAGGGGGAGGCTAATGAAAAACTGTTTTTT.

This clone was detected only a few times. V usage is TRBV5-1 and J usage is TRBJ2-7; D is possibly TRBD2 (7 bases). V lost 3 bases and J 5 bases, leaving 18 bases between the germline ends. Germline lookup yields CDR1 SGHRS and CDR2 YFSETQ. This CDR3 is 15 amino acids long. The CDR3 region is CASSSLIGGGDEQYF. The CDR3 nucleotides are TGCGCCAGCAGCTCACTGATAGGCGGGGGCGACGAGCAGTACTTC.

The chain couples TRBV6-1 to TRBJ1-1; tentatively, D is TRBD1 (6 bases). Germline CDR1 MNHNS, CDR2 SASEGT. V was shortened by 1 base and J by 3 bases, with 9 bases between the two germline ends. This CDR3 is 14 amino acids long. The CDR3 is CASSEDQGYTEAFF. CDR3 DNA: TGTGCCAGCAGTGAAGACCAGGGGTACACTGAAGCTTTCTTT.

The chain employs TRBV12-3 or TRBV12-4 and TRBJ1-1; TRBD1 might be the D (6 bases). The CDR3 spans 13 residues. V shed 6 bases and J shed 4 bases, with 12 bases lying between them. The CDR3 region has the DNA TGTGCCAGCAGACCGACAGGAGGCACTGAAGCTTTCTTT. Translating gives CASRPTGGTEAFF.

This clone occurred once. The chain joins TRBV7-8 to TRBJ1-4, with 7 bases aligning to TRBD1. V dropped 4 bases and J dropped 8; count of bases not matched to a gene: 7. The germline V gene has CDR1 SGHVS and CDR2 FQNEAQ. The CDR3 is 14 amino acids. CDR3 residues: CASSSDRDGEKLFF. DNA for the CDR3: TGTGCCAGCAGCTCCGACAGGGATGGGGAAAAACTGTTTTTT.

This clone was picked up one time. The chain has TRBV25-1 and TRBJ2-1, with TRBD2 matching 10 bases. The ends lost 8 bases at V and 6 bases at J; junction bases unmatched: 4. This CDR3 is built from 13 residues. Germline-derived CDR1 and CDR2 are MGHDK and SYGVNS. The CDR3 nucleotides are TGTGCCAGCGAACTAGCGGGGTCCAATGAGCAGTTCTTC. It yields the protein CASELAGSNEQFF.

This clone has just one count. The chain couples TRBV5-1 to TRBJ1-1; TRBD1 aligns across 10 bases. J was trimmed by 10 bases and V by 4 bases; bases with no gene match: 19. The CDR3 consists of 17 residues. Germline V gene lookup returns CDR1 SGHRS and CDR2 YFSETQ. CDR3 DNA sequence: TGCGCCAGCAGCCTCACAGGGGGGACAGGGGTTATGGATATAGCTTTCTTT. This gives the protein CASSLTGGTGVMDIAFF.

The V and J genes are TRBV6-5 and TRBJ2-3, with 14 bases that match TRBD2. Germline loops: CDR1 MNHEY, CDR2 SVGAGI. The CDR3 loop spans 16 amino acids. The V gene end was trimmed by 4 bases and the J gene end by 5 bases; junction bases not matched to a gene: 5. This chain's CDR3 is CASSWGLAGVRDTQYF. Here the CDR3 DNA reads TGTGCCAGCAGTTGGGGACTAGCGGGGGTGCGAGATACGCAGTATTTT.

This rearrangement joins TRBV2 to TRBJ1-2, with 9 bases that match TRBD1. The CDR3 extends over 15 amino acids. The junction had 12 bases not matched to a gene; V was cut back by 6 bases and J by 7 bases. Germline CDR1 and CDR2: SNHLY and FYNNEI. In nucleotides, the CDR3 is TGTGCCAGCAGGGGATCCCCGGGACAGGGTCGTGGCTACACCTTC. This encodes CASRGSPGQGRGYTF.

This chain connects TRBV15 to TRBJ1-4; no firm D call. V lost 3 bases to trimming and J lost 7 bases, with 15 bases between them. CDR1 is LNHNV and CDR2 is YYDKDF in the germline V gene (reference sequence). This CDR3 spans 15 amino acids. CDR3 residues: CATSSLHDTGEKLFF. Written as DNA, the CDR3 is TGTGCCACCAGCAGTCTGCACGATACCGGTGAAAAACTGTTTTTT.

This sequence joins TRBV5-1 and TRBJ1-6; 8 bases line up with TRBD1. V shed 4 bases and J 2 bases; nucleotides not matched to a gene: 2. Germline V gene data show CDR1 as SGHRS and CDR2 as YFSETQ. The CDR3 consists of 15 residues. CDR3 amino acids: CASSRDRTYNSPLHF. As DNA, the CDR3 is TGCGCCAGCAGCAGGGACAGGACCTATAATTCACCCCTCCACTTT.

CDR3 residues: CASSSERGYGYNEQFF. DNA for the CDR3: TGTGCCAGCAGCTCCGAGCGGGGGTACGGCTACAATGAGCAGTTCTTC. The V and J genes are TRBV5-6 and TRBJ2-1; 8 nucleotides line up with TRBD2. CDR3 length: 16 residues. CDR1 is SGHDT, CDR2 YYEEEE, per germline. With V trimmed by 3 bases and J by 3 bases, 8 bases remained unmatched.

J is TRBJ2-7 and V is TRBV12-3 or TRBV12-4, with 8 bases lining up with TRBD1. V lost 6 bases, J lost 2 bases, and 3 bases stayed unmatched. This CDR3 has 13 residues. CDR3: CASSRQGTYEQYF. DNA of the CDR3: TGTGCCAGCAGCAGACAGGGGACCTACGAGCAGTACTTC.

This clone is a singleton in its sample. The gene calls are TRBV19 and TRBJ2-4; TRBD1 matches 7 bases. This CDR3 is 15 amino acids long. Germline CDR1 LNHDA, CDR2 SQIVND (reference sequence). The junction had 7 bases not matched to a gene; V was cut back by 7 bases and J by 1 base. DNA of the CDR3: TGTGCCAGTAAAAGACAGGGTGAGGCCAAAAACATTCAGTACTTC. It yields the protein CASKRQGEAKNIQYF.

The chain recombines TRBV20-1 with TRBJ1-1; D unclear. This CDR3 comprises 10 residues. Trimming took off 8 bases at V and 7 bases at J, with 11 bases between the two ends. Germline CDR1 DFQATT, CDR2 SNEGSKA (reference sequence). The CDR3 spells CSPPGVEAFF. CDR3 nucleotide sequence: TGCAGTCCCCCCGGGGTTGAAGCTTTCTTT.

The rearrangement joins TRBV19 to TRBJ1-5; maybe TRBD1 (6 bases). The V end was cut by 8 bases, the J end by 3 bases, with 23 bases between. Germline loops: CDR1 LNHDA, CDR2 SQIVND (reference sequence). This CDR3 is 17 amino acids long. This chain's CDR3 is CASRKMGWTVDNQPQHF. For the CDR3, the DNA is TGTGCCAGTCGGAAAATGGGGTGGACAGTAGACAATCAGCCCCAGCATTTT.

CDR3 sequence: CASSDQVEAFF. In DNA, the CDR3 is TGCGCCAGCAGTGACCAGGTTGAAGCTTTCTTT. The chain has TRBV10-2 and TRBJ1-1; D is unresolved. The CDR3 sequence is 11 residues long. Trimming took off 3 bases at V and 7 bases at J, with 6 bases between the two ends. Per the germline V gene, CDR1 is WSHSY and CDR2 is SAAADI.

The CDR3 nucleotides read TGTGCCAGCAGTGAAACTGAATATAATGAGCAGTTCTTC. The encoded protein is CASSETEYNEQFF. The chain couples TRBV6-1 to TRBJ2-1; D is ambiguous. Germline V gives CDR1 MNHNS, CDR2 SASEGT. V was pared by 2 bases and J by 7 bases, with 9 bases between. There are 13 residues in the CDR3.

This sequence joins TRBV12-5 and TRBJ1-1; D may be TRBD1 (6 bases). Germline V gene data show CDR1 as LGHNT and CDR2 as FRNRAP. The CDR3 is made up of 13 amino acids. The V end was cut by 0 bases, the J end by 4 bases, with 6 bases between. The CDR3 loop reads CASGLVGGTEAFF. CDR3 DNA: TGTGCTAGTGGTTTGGTAGGGGGCACTGAAGCTTTCTTT.

V and J are TRBV5-1 and TRBJ1-3; 11 nucleotides line up with TRBD1. The V segment lost 0 bases and the J segment 3 bases; nucleotides outside the gene matches: 5. Germline V lookup: CDR1 SGHRS, CDR2 YFSETQ. This CDR3 comprises 17 residues. CDR3 DNA: TGCGCCAGCAGCTTGGCCGGACAGGGGGCGAATGGAAACACCATATATTTT. It codes for CASSLAGQGANGNTIYF.

This clone was picked up one time. The chain employs TRBV15 and TRBJ2-1; TRBD1 matches at 9 bases. The CDR3 runs to 16 residues. V shed 0 bases and J 6 bases; nucleotides not matched to a gene: 6. The V gene's germline CDR1 is LNHNV and CDR2 YYDKDF (reference sequence). The CDR3 loop reads CATSREQGAGTNEQFF. The CDR3 bases are TGTGCCACCAGCAGAGAACAGGGGGCGGGGACCAATGAGCAGTTCTTC. The variable domain in full, with the rest retrieved from reference TRBV15 and TRBJ2-1, is DAMVIQNPRYQVTQFGKPVTLSCSQTLNHNVMYWYQQKSSQAPKLLFHYYDKDFNNEADTPDNFQSRRPNTSFCFLDIRSPGLGDTAMYLCATSREQGAGTNEQFFGPGTRLTVL.

The chain carries TRBV5-1 and TRBJ1-1; 8 bases are a match to TRBD1. Trimming took 4 bases from V and 3 from J; bases not matched to a gene: 2. The germline CDR1 and CDR2 sequences are SGHRS and YFSETQ. CDR3 length: 13 residues. CDR3 nucleotide sequence: TGCGCCAGCAGCGAGGACAGGGACACTGAAGCTTTCTTT. It is translated as CASSEDRDTEAFF.

The chain has TRBV19 and TRBJ1-5; 9 bases are a match to TRBD1. CDR1 is LNHDA, CDR2 SQIVND, per germline (reference sequence). This CDR3 is 14 amino acids long. The trim removed 6 bases at V and 7 bases at J, leaving 7 bases unmatched. This CDR3 reads CASSTRTGDQPQHF. Written as DNA, the CDR3 is TGTGCCAGTAGCACTCGGACAGGGGACCAGCCCCAGCATTTT.

The chain combines TRBV6-6 with TRBJ1-2; D gene uncertain. This CDR3 is built from 13 residues. Germline lookup yields CDR1 MNHNY and CDR2 SVGAGI (reference sequence). V lost 2 bases to trimming and J lost 4 bases, with 8 bases between them. The CDR3 coding sequence is TGTGCCAGCAGTTACGAGGGCGCCTATGGCTACACCTTC. Protein product: CASSYEGAYGYTF.

The V and J genes are TRBV7-9 and TRBJ1-1; tentative D call: TRBD1 (5 bases). CDR1 and CDR2 (germline): SEHNR, FQNEAQ (reference sequence). Between the trimmed V and J ends, which lost 5 bases and 1 base, there was a span of 11 bases. This CDR3 is 14 amino acids long. The CDR3 reads CASSQSGGNTEAFF. CDR3 nucleotide sequence: TGTGCCAGCAGCCAGTCCGGGGGGAACACTGAAGCTTTCTTT.

V and J are TRBV6-1 and TRBJ1-2; TRBD1 might be the D (5 bases). The CDR3 has 15 amino acids. Germline-derived CDR1 and CDR2 are MNHNS and SASEGT. V dropped 2 bases and J dropped 1 base, with 11 bases sitting between them. CDR3 in DNA: TGTGCCAGCAGTGAACGAACAGGATTTAACTATGGCTACACCTTC. This translates into CASSERTGFNYGYTF.